This section outlines one T cell receptor (beta chain) sequence together with its context. Its antigen is not known. V was pared by 4 bases and J by 6 bases, with 18 bases between. The CDR3 contains 15 residues. CDR1 and CDR2 from the germline V gene are SGHVS and FNYEAQ. TCR beta VDJ and CDR3 were profiled, and genomic DNA was the template. Using its own MiXCR run on the reads, TCRdb lists one record per CDR3 protein. The sample has 450,000 to 550,000 distinct CDR3 sequences; around 30% are singletons. Patients who underwent sequencing had shown CD8+CD57+ cell expansion by flow cytometry. Patients uniformly had severe acquired aplastic anemia. The sample originates from a study of CD8+CD57+ T cells in acquired aplastic anemia. Study-wide context: Average DNA yield from sorted CD4+ and CD8+ cells was around 3.2 ug.

Study results and caveats: It was found that fewer than 35 CD8+ CDR3 sequences were shared between patients and controls. Patients and healthy controls showed no significant CD8+ Simpson's diversity difference.

The chain is built from TRBV7-6 and TRBJ1-2; maybe TRBD1 (6 bases). This sequence was found in a human donor with aplastic anemia. The sequenced sample was sorted CD4+, CD8+, or CD8+CD57+ T cells (not recorded which) from PBMCs. The CDR3: CASSSLGGFGHGYTF. The CDR3 DNA follows: TGTGCCAGCAGCTCCTTGGGGGGCTTTGGTCATGGCTACACCTTC.